The 18 T cell receptor beta chains below were found in one sample sequenced in a study of tumor-infiltrating lymphocytes in localized non-small cell lung cancer. The method was immunoSEQ multiplex PCR; TCRdb's version includes in-frame clones alone and lacks a portion of them. The table lists 23,000 or so clones, 60% to 75% of them singletons, with around 5% in the top ten. Source material: lung tumor tissue. The receptors were sampled from a human donor with non-small cell lung cancer.

This clone showed up just once. One junction end disagrees with the germline gene, perhaps due to a read error. The V call is TRBV2, the J call TRBJ1-1; D is ambiguous. The CDR3 has 12 amino acids. Per germline, CDR1 SNHLY and CDR2 FYNNEI. CDR3 residues: CASSEVAQRSSF. The CDR3 DNA follows: TGTGCCAGCAGTGAAGTGGCACAGAGGTCTTCCTTT. The entire variable domain, with the rest obtained from reference TRBV2 and TRBJ1-1, is as follows: EPEVTQTPSHQVTQMGQEVILRCVPISNHLYFYWYRQILGQKVEFLVSFYNNEISEKSEIFDDQFSVERPDGSNFTLKIRSTKLEDSAMYFCASSEVAQRSSFGQGTRLTVV.

The table lists this clone with a few counts. The chain has TRBV28 and TRBJ2-1, with a weak D call TRBD1 (5 bases). Trimming cost V 6 bases and J 8 bases, with 8 bases left between them. Looked up from germline, CDR1 is MDHEN and CDR2 is SYDVKM. The CDR3 covers 11 residues. The CDR3 coding sequence is TGTGCCAGCAGGCTCAGGGATGAGCAGTTCTTC. This sequence encodes CASRLRDEQFF.

V gene TRBV19 combines with J gene TRBJ1-1; a possible D gene is TRBD1 (6 bases). The V and J ends lost 4 bases and 4 bases respectively, with 16 bases between them. The CDR3 loop spans 15 amino acids. CDR1 and CDR2 from the germline V gene are LNHDA and SQIVND (reference sequence). The CDR3 sequence is CASSTWTDKGTEAFF. As DNA, the CDR3 is TGTGCCAGTAGTACATGGACAGATAAAGGCACTGAAGCTTTCTTT.

The CDR3 protein is CAWSEVGETQYF. The CDR3 DNA sequence: TGTGCCTGGAGTGAGGTAGGAGAGACCCAGTACTTC. This chain links TRBV30 with TRBJ2-5; D not resolved. Germline CDR1 GTSNPN, CDR2 SVGIG (reference sequence). The ends were cut back, 1 base at V and 4 bases at J, with 7 bases in the middle. CDR3 length: 12 amino acids.

Of note for this clone: The junction and the germline gene differ at one end; a read error may be behind it. The genes are TRBV6-1 and TRBJ2-7; TRBD2 matches at 7 bases. This CDR3 is built from 13 residues. Germline lookup yields CDR1 MNHNS and CDR2 SASEGT. The CDR3, as DNA: TGTGCCACCGAGTGGGAGGGCCTCTACGAGCAATACTTC. Translating gives CATEWEGLYEQYF.

The V gene is TRBV2, the J gene TRBJ1-6, with 10 bases fitting TRBD1. J lost 9 bases, V lost 7 bases, and 6 bases had no gene match. The CDR3 is made up of 14 amino acids. CDR1 and CDR2 (germline): SNHLY, FYNNEI. Written as DNA, the CDR3 is TGTGCCAGCATAACCCGGGACAGGGGTTCACCCCTCCACTTT. Translation gives CASITRDRGSPLHF.

This clone was picked up a small number of times. V and J are TRBV18 and TRBJ2-1, with unresolved D. The CDR3 has 13 amino acids. The germline V and J ends were trimmed by 6 bases and 0 bases, with 6 bases remaining between them. Germline values: CDR1 KGHSH, CDR2 LQKENI. The CDR3 sequence is CASSLSSYNEQFF. CDR3 coding DNA: TGTGCCAGCTCCCTGAGCTCCTACAATGAGCAGTTCTTC. The variable domain in full, completed from reference TRBV18 and TRBJ2-1, reads NAGVMQNPRHLVRRRGQEARLRCSPMKGHSHVYWYRQLPEEGLKFMVYLQKENIIDESGMPKERFSAEFPKEGPSILRIQQVVRGDSAAYFCASSLSSYNEQFFGPGTRLTVL.

CDR3 loop: CASSLAYIGSSGNTIYF. The CDR3 DNA is TGCGCCAGCAGCTTGGCCTATATCGGGAGCTCTGGAAACACCATATATTTT. V usage is TRBV5-1 and J usage is TRBJ1-3; D is unclear. The germline V gene has CDR1 SGHRS and CDR2 YFSETQ. V lost 0 bases, J lost 0 bases, and 13 bases lay in between. This CDR3 has 17 residues.

The rearrangement joins TRBV6-6 to TRBJ2-5; 8 bases agree with TRBD1. This CDR3 is 14 amino acids long. Trimming at V came to 4 bases and at J to 5 bases, leaving 6 bases not matched to a gene. Germline lookup yields CDR1 MNHNY and CDR2 SVGAGI (reference sequence). The CDR3 nucleotides read TGTGCCAGCAGTTCGGGACAGGATGGGGAGACCCAGTACTTC. Translation: CASSSGQDGETQYF.

The chain employs TRBV28 and TRBJ2-2; no firm D call. V shed 6 bases and J shed 2 bases, with 7 bases lying between them. CDR1 and CDR2 from the germline V gene are MDHEN and SYDVKM. The length of the CDR3 is 13 residues. Here the CDR3 reads CASRDRNTGELFF. The CDR3 DNA is TGTGCCAGCAGGGATCGCAACACCGGGGAGCTGTTTTTT.

V gene TRBV5-3 combines with J gene TRBJ1-3; D might be TRBD1 (6 bases). TRBV5-3 is an ORF; its function is uncertain. This CDR3 is 18 amino acids long. V was pared by 3 bases and J by 2 bases, with 21 bases between. The CDR3 loop reads CARSSGALGAVPGNTIYF. CDR3 DNA: TGTGCCAGAAGCTCCGGAGCATTGGGGGCAGTTCCTGGAAACACCATATATTTT.

V and J are TRBV5-1 and TRBJ2-1; D is unclear. The length of the CDR3 is 13 residues. Per germline, CDR1 SGHRS and CDR2 YFSETQ. The V gene lost 3 bases and the J gene lost 5 bases, with 9 bases spanning the gap. CDR3 amino acids: CASSSLGDNEQFF. CDR3 in DNA: TGCGCCAGCAGCTCCCTTGGGGACAATGAGCAGTTCTTC.

Relative to its sample, this clone is medium-sized (0.01 to 0.1%). This chain uses TRBV5-5 with TRBJ1-3; unclear D gene. CDR3 length equals 16 residues. Germline-derived CDR1 and CDR2 are SGHKS and YYEKEE (reference sequence). Trimming removed 0 bases from V and 0 bases from J, with 10 bases in between. The CDR3 reads CASSLGAASSGNTIYF. CDR3 DNA: TGTGCCAGCAGCTTGGGGGCGGCCAGCTCTGGAAACACCATATATTTT.

There are a few counts of this clone. The chain couples TRBV5-1 to TRBJ1-4, with TRBD1 matching over 7 bases. CDR3 length: 14 amino acids. The germline CDR1 and CDR2 sequences are SGHRS and YFSETQ. V trimming: 4 bases; J trimming: 6 bases; junction bases outside the gene matches: 6. The CDR3 DNA sequence: TGCGCCAGCAGCGCCAGGGGGAGGGATGAAAAACTGTTTTTT. Its translation: CASSARGRDEKLFF.

This clone has a handful of counts. The rearrangement joins TRBV6-1 to TRBJ1-1; D not resolved. Germline lookup yields CDR1 MNHNS and CDR2 SASEGT. Trimming pared 5 bases from V and 4 bases from J, leaving 11 bases between. The CDR3 length is 13 residues. The CDR3 loop reads CASSFDLSTEAFF. The DNA for the CDR3 is TGTGCCAGCAGTTTCGATTTGTCCACTGAAGCTTTCTTT.

The chain combines TRBV27 with TRBJ1-1, with D hard to call. CDR3 length: 13 residues. The V end was cut by 2 bases, the J end by 4 bases, with 8 bases between. CDR1 MNHEY and CDR2 SMNVEV come from the germline V gene (reference sequence). CDR3 in amino acids: CASSLGPFTEAFF. CDR3 DNA sequence: TGTGCCAGCAGTTTAGGACCGTTCACTGAAGCTTTCTTT.

The table lists this clone with a few counts. The chain is built from TRBV6-1 and TRBJ1-5, with 7 bases matching TRBD1. V lost 3 bases, J lost 7 bases, and 12 bases stayed unmatched. CDR1 is MNHNS, CDR2 SASEGT, per germline. The CDR3 totals 16 residues. The CDR3 DNA is TGTGCCAGCAGTGACCGACAGGGAGGGGAACGACAGCCCCAGCATTTT. Encoded protein: CASSDRQGGERQPQHF.

The chain recombines TRBV25-1 with TRBJ1-5; maybe TRBD1 (6 bases). The CDR3 has 15 residues. V was shortened by 3 bases and J by 4 bases, with 13 bases between the two germline ends. Germline V gene lookup returns CDR1 MGHDK and CDR2 SYGVNS. In nucleotides, the CDR3 is TGTGCCAGCAGTGACCCAACTACAGGGAATCAGCCCCAGCATTTT. Amino acid sequence: CASSDPTTGNQPQHF.